This is a list of T cell receptor beta chains from one sample in a study of blood T cell repertoires in COVID-19. Measured with immunoSEQ multiplex PCR; TCRdb has only the in-frame clones, and not every one. The table shows fewer than 40,000 clones, with roughly 88% occurring only once. The sequenced sample was peripheral blood. The source is a woman in her 70s with active COVID-19. Each CDR3 is given with its conserved first and last residue. The order of the fields is J gene, clone size, D gene, V gene, CDR3 protein, CDR3 DNA. The D gene is left open where the match is weak. The size field is filled for only some rows; it gives once, few, many or a size class.

TRBJ2-3 . . TRBV6-5 CASSRQVGAKKYF TGTGCCAGCAGCAGACAGGTGGGAGCCAAAAAGTATTTT
TRBJ2-1 . TRBD2 TRBV7-2 CASSSGLAGVNEQFF TGTGCCAGCAGCAGCGGACTAGCGGGGGTTAATGAGCAGTTCTTC
TRBJ2-1 . . TRBV7-2 CASSPRSEQFF TGTGCCAGCAGCCCCCGGAGTGAGCAGTTCTTC
TRBJ1-5 . TRBD1 TRBV6-5 CASGNRGAHQPQHF TGTGCCAGCGGGAACAGGGGCGCCCATCAGCCCCAGCATTTT
TRBJ2-3 . TRBD2 TRBV18 CASSPAGGTDTQYF TGTGCCAGCTCACCAGCGGGGGGCACAGATACGCAGTATTTT
TRBJ2-1 . . TRBV4-3 CASSPGQRTEQFF TGCGCCAGCAGCCCAGGACAGCGTACAGAGCAGTTCTTC
TRBJ2-3 . . TRBV11-1 CASSLAASTDTQYF TGTGCCAGCAGCTTAGCAGCTAGCACAGATACGCAGTATTTT
TRBJ2-1 few TRBD1 TRBV6-5 CASSPTERGLFEQFF TGTGCCAGCAGTCCAACGGAGAGGGGGCTGTTTGAGCAGTTCTTC
TRBJ2-3 . TRBD2 TRBV5-1 CASSSGALAASTDTQYF TGCGCCAGCAGCTCGGGTGCACTAGCGGCTAGCACAGATACGCAGTATTTT
TRBJ2-7 once . TRBV28 CASIDRRRYEQYF TGTGCCAGCATCGACAGGAGGAGGTACGAGCAGTACTTC
TRBJ2-3 once TRBD2 TRBV11-2 CASSLGVSGGSDTQYF TGTGCCAGCAGCTTAGGCGTTAGCGGGGGATCAGATACGCAGTATTTT
TRBJ1-1 . . TRBV5-4 CASSSPRGTEAFF TGTGCCAGCAGCTCCCCTAGGGGCACTGAAGCTTTCTTT
TRBJ1-6 . . TRBV3-1/TRBV3-2 CASSRGGIGTPLHF TGTGCCAGCAGCCGGGGGGGGATTGGGACACCCCTCCACTTT
TRBJ2-1 . . TRBV11-3 CASSARDSPYNEQFF TGTGCCAGCAGCGCCCGGGACTCACCTTACAATGAGCAGTTCTTC
TRBJ2-7 . . TRBV6-6 CASSRGLGEQYF TGTGCCAGCAGTAGGGGTCTGGGCGAGCAGTACTTC
TRBJ2-3 . TRBD2 TRBV5-6 CASSGKISGGLTDTQYF TGTGCCAGCAGCGGAAAGATTAGCGGGGGACTCACAGATACGCAGTATTTT
TRBJ1-1 . TRBD1 TRBV6-5 CASSYKGANTEAFF TGTGCCAGCAGTTACAAGGGGGCTAACACTGAAGCTTTCTTT
TRBJ2-7 few . TRBV21-1 CASSKGAGTSPYEQYF TGTGCCAGCAGCAAAGGGGCCGGGACTAGCCCCTACGAGCAGTACTTC
TRBJ2-7 . TRBD2 TRBV10-3 CAIRGLAGVLNSYEQYF TGTGCCATCAGAGGACTAGCGGGGGTCCTAAATTCCTACGAGCAGTACTTC
TRBJ2-7 . TRBD2 TRBV6-5 CASSLGLAGNDEQYF TGTGCCAGCAGTCTGGGACTAGCGGGGAACGACGAGCAGTACTTC
TRBJ2-7 . TRBD2 TRBV11-2 CASSPTSGGPEQYF TGTGCCAGCAGCCCGACTAGCGGGGGGCCTGAGCAGTACTTC
TRBJ2-7 once TRBD1 TRBV18 CASSPRTGASYEQYF TGTGCCAGCTCACCGCGGACAGGGGCGTCCTACGAGCAGTACTTC
TRBJ2-7 . . TRBV9 CASSGRSGEQYF TGTGCCAGCAGCGGGAGATCGGGCGAGCAGTACTTC
TRBJ1-3 . . TRBV7-9 CASSLEGLNSGNTIYF TGTGCCAGCAGCTTAGAAGGACTCAACTCTGGAAACACCATATATTTT
TRBJ1-1 . . TRBV2 CASIEEGGDTEAFF TGTGCCAGCATTGAGGAAGGGGGGGACACTGAAGCTTTCTTT
TRBJ2-7 . . TRBV24-1 CATMGAGPEQYF TGTGCCACCATGGGGGCAGGGCCAGAGCAGTACTTC
TRBJ2-1 . . TRBV11-2 CASSLWGGLRNEQFF TGTGCCAGCAGCTTATGGGGGGGGCTACGAAATGAGCAGTTCTTC
TRBJ1-1 . TRBD1 TRBV18 CASSPPSGTGDTEAFF TGTGCCAGCTCACCACCCTCCGGGACAGGGGATACTGAAGCTTTCTTT
TRBJ2-5 . . TRBV24-1 CATSDPGRQETQYF TGTGCCACCAGTGATCCCGGGAGACAAGAGACCCAGTACTTC
TRBJ2-1 . . TRBV6-2/TRBV6-3 CASSKNRVPYNEQFF TGTGCCAGCAGCAAAAACAGGGTGCCCTACAATGAGCAGTTCTTC
TRBJ1-3 . . TRBV7-2 CASSLRQGGTGNTIYF TGTGCCAGCAGCTTACGGCAGGGAGGCACTGGAAACACCATATATTTT
TRBJ2-4 . . TRBV7-2 CASSLAGENIQYF TGTGCCAGCAGCTTAGCCGGGGAAAACATTCAGTACTTC